The entry below gives a single T cell receptor beta chain sequence along with its context. The sample is drawn from a study of blood T cell repertoires in COVID-19. Method: immunoSEQ multiplex PCR; TCRdb's copy keeps in-frame clones and lacks some. Of over 130,000 clones listed, around 80% are singletons. This receptor was taken from a man aged 45-60 years with acute or convalescent COVID-19. Sequencing was carried out using peripheral blood.

Written as DNA, the CDR3 is TGTGCCAGCAGTGAACCCAGGGAAACTGAAAAACTGTTTTTT. The encoded protein is CASSEPRETEKLFF. This chain uses TRBV25-1 with TRBJ1-4; tentatively, D is TRBD1 (5 bases). Trimming shortened V by 2 bases and J by 7 bases, and 11 bases separated the two germline ends. The CDR3 sequence is 14 residues long. The germline V gene has CDR1 MGHDK and CDR2 SYGVNS.